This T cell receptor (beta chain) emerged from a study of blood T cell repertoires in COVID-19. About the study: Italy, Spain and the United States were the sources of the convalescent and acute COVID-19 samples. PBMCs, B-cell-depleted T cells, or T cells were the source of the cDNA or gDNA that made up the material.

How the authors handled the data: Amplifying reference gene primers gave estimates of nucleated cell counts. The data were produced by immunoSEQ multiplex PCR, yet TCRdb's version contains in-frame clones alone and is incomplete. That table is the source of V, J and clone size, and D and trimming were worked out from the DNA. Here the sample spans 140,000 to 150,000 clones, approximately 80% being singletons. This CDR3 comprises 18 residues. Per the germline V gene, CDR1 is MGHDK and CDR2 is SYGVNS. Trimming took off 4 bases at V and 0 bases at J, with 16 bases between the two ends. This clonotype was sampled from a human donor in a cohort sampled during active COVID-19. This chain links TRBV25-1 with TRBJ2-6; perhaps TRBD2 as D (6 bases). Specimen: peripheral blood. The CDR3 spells CASSGGGILVSGANVLTF. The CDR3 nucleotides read TGTGCCAGCAGTGGTGGGGGGATCTTAGTCTCTGGGGCCAACGTCCTGACTTTC.